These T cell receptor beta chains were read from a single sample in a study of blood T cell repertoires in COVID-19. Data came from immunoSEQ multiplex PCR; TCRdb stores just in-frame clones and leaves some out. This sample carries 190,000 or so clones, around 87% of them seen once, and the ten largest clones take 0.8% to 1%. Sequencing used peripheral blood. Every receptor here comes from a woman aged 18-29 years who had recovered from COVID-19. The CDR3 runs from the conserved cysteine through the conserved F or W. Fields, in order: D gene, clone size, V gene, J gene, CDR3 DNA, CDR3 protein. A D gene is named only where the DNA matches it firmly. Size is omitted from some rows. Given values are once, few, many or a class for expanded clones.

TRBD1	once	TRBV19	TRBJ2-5	TGTGCCAGTAGGCCGGGACAGGTGGGAGAGACCCAGTACTTC	CASRPGQVGETQYF
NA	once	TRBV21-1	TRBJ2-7	TGTGCCAGCAGCAAAGCAGCGGCTATTGAGCAGTACTTC	CASSKAAAIEQYF
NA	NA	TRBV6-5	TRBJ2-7	TGTGCCAGCAGTTACTCGAGGGTAGAGACCTACGAGCAGTACTTC	CASSYSRVETYEQYF
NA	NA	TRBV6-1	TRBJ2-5	TGTGCCAGCATCAATTGGATGGAGGGCGAAGAGACCCAGTACTTC	CASINWMEGEETQYF
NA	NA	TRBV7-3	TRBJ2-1	TGTGCCAGCAGCGCCTCGGGAGCCTACAATGAGCAGTTCTTC	CASSASGAYNEQFF
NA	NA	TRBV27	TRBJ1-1	TGTGCCAGCAGTTTCCAACCGTCAGGCTTGAACACTGAAGCTTTCTTT	CASSFQPSGLNTEAFF
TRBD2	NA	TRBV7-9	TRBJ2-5	TGTGCCAGCAGCTACGGGGGGGAGACCCAGTACTTC	CASSYGGETQYF
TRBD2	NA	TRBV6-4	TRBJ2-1	TGTGCCAGCAGTGACGCGGGAGCTGCTGGGAATGAGCAGTTCTTC	CASSDAGAAGNEQFF
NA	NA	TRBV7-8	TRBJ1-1	TGTGCCAGCAGCTTAGCGCGGGCCGGGGGAAGGACTGAAGCTTTCTTT	CASSLARAGGRTEAFF
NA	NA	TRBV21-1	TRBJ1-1	TGTGCCAGCAGCAAAGAGGGGCGACAGGGAGGCGCTGAAGCTTTCTTT	CASSKEGRQGGAEAFF
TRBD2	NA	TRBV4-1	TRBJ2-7	TGCGCCAGCAGCCAAGCACTAGCGGGGGGGCCATCCTACGAGCAGTACTTC	CASSQALAGGPSYEQYF
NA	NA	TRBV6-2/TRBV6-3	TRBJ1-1	TGTGCCAGCAGTTCCCGGGGGGGACCTGAAGCTTTCTTT	CASSSRGGPEAFF